The 4 T cell receptor beta chains below all came from one sample that was sequenced in a study of OX40 agonist ivuxolimab in advanced cancers. Some clones are missing from TCRdb's copy, which holds only in-frame ones; the method was immunoSEQ multiplex PCR. The table records some 74,000 clones, about 85% of them present only once. The source was CD4+ or CD8+ T cells sorted from blood, collected in a trial of the OX40 agonist ivuxolimab. The receptors shown here come from an adult with an advanced solid tumor such as melanoma, head and neck, liver or kidney cancer.

The chain links TRBV4-1 to TRBJ2-1; D not resolved. Germline assignment: CDR1 MGHRA and CDR2 YSYEKL. The CDR3 totals 13 residues. Trimming left V 3 bases short and J 10 bases short, with 13 bases between. The CDR3 here is CASSHLTPTEQFF. The DNA for the CDR3 is TGCGCCAGCAGCCATTTAACCCCCACGGAGCAGTTCTTC.

The chain links TRBV5-5 to TRBJ1-5; D remains ambiguous. Germline V gives CDR1 SGHKS, CDR2 YYEKEE (reference sequence). V gave up 4 bases and J gave up 8 bases, with 19 bases separating them. This CDR3 has 15 residues. CDR3 sequence reads: CASSPQRPTVEPQHF. The CDR3 nucleotides read TGTGCCAGCAGCCCGCAGAGACCCACGGTGGAGCCCCAGCATTTT.

V usage is TRBV28 and J usage is TRBJ2-1; TRBD2 matches 9 bases. The germline V gene has CDR1 MDHEN and CDR2 SYDVKM. With 6 bases clipped from V and 5 bases from J, the junction kept 5 bases outside the gene matches. The CDR3 contains 14 residues. CDR3 loop: CASSLAGVDNEQFF. The CDR3 nucleotides are TGTGCCAGCAGCTTAGCGGGAGTTGACAATGAGCAGTTCTTC.

The rearrangement links TRBV6-5 to TRBJ1-1; TRBD1 is a possible D gene (6 bases). V lost 4 bases, J lost 3 bases, and 9 bases lay in between. This CDR3 is 13 amino acids long. In germline, CDR1 is MNHEY, CDR2 SVGAGI. Written as DNA, the CDR3 is TGTGCCAGCAGTTTCACAGGGTACACTGAAGCTTTCTTT. It specifies CASSFTGYTEAFF.